The clone carrying this T cell receptor (beta chain) came up a few times. The data belong to a study of identical twins. Germline V gene lookup returns CDR1 MGHDK and CDR2 SYGVNS. This CDR3 spans 14 amino acids. V lost 4 bases to trimming and J lost 1 base, with 10 bases between them. Each CDR3 protein is one row after TCRdb ran MiXCR on the 5' RACE reads. Among around 1.7 million distinct CDR3 sequences, roughly a third were seen once, and the ten largest hold approximately 0.29%. V gene TRBV25-1 combines with J gene TRBJ1-2; a possible D gene is TRBD1 (6 bases). The sample consisted of cord blood. The sequence was collected from a newborn girl in good health. The CDR3 reads CASSAIGGNYGYTF. The CDR3 DNA sequence: TGTGCCAGCAGTGCCATAGGGGGTAACTATGGCTACACCTTC.